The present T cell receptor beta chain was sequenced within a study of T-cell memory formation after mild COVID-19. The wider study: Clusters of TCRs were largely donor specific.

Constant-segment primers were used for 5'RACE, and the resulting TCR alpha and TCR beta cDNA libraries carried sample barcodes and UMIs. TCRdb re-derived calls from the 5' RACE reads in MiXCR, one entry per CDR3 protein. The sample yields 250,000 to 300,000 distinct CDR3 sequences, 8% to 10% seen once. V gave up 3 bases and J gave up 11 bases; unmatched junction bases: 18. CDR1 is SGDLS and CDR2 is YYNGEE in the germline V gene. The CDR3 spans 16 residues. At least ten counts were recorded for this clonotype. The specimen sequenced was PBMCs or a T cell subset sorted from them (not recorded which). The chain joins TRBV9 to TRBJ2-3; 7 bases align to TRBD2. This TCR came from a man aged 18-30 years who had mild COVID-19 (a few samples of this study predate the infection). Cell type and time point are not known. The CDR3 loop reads CASSADGATGGLKQYF. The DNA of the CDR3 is TGTGCCAGCAGCGCAGATGGGGCAACCGGGGGGTTGAAGCAGTATTTT. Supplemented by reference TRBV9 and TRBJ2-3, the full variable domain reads DSGVTQTPKHLITATGQRVTLRCSPRSGDLSVYWYQQSLDQGLQFLIQYYNGEERAKGNILERFSAQQFPDLHSELNLSSLELGDSALYFCASSADGATGGLKQYFGPGTRLTVL.